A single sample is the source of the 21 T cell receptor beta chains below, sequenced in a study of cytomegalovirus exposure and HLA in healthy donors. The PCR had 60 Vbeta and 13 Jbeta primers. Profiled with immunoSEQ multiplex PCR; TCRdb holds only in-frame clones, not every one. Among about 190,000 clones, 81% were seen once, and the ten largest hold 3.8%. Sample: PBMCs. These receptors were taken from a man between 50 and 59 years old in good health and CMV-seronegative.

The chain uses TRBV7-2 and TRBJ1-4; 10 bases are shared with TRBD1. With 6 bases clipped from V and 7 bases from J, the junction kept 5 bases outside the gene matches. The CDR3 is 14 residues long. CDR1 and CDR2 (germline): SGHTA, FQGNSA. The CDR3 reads CASRRTGGSEKLFF. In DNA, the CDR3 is TGTGCCAGCAGAAGGACAGGGGGAAGTGAAAAACTGTTTTTT.

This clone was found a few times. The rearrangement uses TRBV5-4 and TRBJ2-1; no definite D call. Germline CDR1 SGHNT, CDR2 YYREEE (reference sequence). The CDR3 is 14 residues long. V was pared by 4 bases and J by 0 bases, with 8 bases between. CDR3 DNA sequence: TGTGCCAGCAGCGCGGAGAGCTCCTACAATGAGCAGTTCTTC. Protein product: CASSAESSYNEQFF.

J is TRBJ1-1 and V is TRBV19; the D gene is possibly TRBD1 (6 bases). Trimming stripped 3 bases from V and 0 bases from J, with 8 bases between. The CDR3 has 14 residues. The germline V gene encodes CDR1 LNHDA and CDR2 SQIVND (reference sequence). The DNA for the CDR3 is TGTGCCAGTAGTATTTCAGGGGTGAACACTGAAGCTTTCTTT. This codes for CASSISGVNTEAFF. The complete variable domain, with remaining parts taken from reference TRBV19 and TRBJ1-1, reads DGGITQSPKYLFRKEGQNVTLSCEQNLNHDAMYWYRQDPGQGLRLIYYSQIVNDFQKGDIAEGYSVSREKKESFPLTVTSAQKNPTAFYLCASSISGVNTEAFFGQGTRLTVV.

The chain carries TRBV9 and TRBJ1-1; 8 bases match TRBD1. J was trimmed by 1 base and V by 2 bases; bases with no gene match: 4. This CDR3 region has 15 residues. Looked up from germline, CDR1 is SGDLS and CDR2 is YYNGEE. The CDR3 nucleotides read TGTGCCAGCAGCGTTTCCGGACAGGGGAACACTGAAGCTTTCTTT. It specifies CASSVSGQGNTEAFF.

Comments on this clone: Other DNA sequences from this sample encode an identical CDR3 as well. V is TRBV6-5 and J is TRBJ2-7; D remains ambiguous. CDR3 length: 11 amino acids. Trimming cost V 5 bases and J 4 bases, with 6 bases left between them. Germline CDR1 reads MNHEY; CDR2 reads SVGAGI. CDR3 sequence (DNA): TGTGCCAGCAGTAGTCTATACGAGCAGTACTTC. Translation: CASSSLYEQYF.

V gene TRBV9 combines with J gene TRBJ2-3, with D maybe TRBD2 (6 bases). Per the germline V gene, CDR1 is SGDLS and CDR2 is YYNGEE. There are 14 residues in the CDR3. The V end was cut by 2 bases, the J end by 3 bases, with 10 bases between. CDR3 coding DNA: TGTGCCAGCAGCGTCGAAGGGAGGACAGATACGCAGTATTTT. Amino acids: CASSVEGRTDTQYF.

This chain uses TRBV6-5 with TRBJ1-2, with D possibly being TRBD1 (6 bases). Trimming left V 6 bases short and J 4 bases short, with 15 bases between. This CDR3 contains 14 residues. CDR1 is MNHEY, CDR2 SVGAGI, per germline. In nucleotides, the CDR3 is TGTGCCAGCAGACCCCAGGGGAAGGTCTATGGCTACACCTTC. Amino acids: CASRPQGKVYGYTF.

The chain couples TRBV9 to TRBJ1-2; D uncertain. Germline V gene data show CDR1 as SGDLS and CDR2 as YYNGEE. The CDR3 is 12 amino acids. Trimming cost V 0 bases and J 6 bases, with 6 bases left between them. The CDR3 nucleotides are TGTGCCAGCAGCGTAGAACACAATGGCTACACCTTC. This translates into CASSVEHNGYTF.

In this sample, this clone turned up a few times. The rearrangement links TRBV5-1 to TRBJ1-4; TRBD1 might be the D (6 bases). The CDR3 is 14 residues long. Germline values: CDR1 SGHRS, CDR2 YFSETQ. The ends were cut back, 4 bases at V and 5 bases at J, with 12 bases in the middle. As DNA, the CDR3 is TGCGCCAGCAGCAAACAGGGTGGCAATGAAAAACTGTTTTTT. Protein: CASSKQGGNEKLFF.

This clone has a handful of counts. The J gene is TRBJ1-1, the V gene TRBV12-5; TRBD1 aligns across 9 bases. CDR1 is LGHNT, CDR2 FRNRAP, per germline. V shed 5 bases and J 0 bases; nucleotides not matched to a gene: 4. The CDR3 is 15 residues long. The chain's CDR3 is CASGRTGALNTEAFF. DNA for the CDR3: TGTGCTAGTGGTAGGACAGGGGCCCTGAACACTGAAGCTTTCTTT.

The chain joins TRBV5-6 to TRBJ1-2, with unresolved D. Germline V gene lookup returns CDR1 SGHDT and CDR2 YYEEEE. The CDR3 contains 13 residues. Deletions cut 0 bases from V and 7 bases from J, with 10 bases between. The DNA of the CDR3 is TGTGCCAGCAGCTTGGTGTCGGGGATTGGCTACACCTTC. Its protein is CASSLVSGIGYTF.

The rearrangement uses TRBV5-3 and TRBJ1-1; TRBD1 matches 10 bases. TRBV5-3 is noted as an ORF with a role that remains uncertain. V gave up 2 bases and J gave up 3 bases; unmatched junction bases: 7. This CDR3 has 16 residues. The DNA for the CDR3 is TGTGCCAGAAGCTTAGACAGGGGGCGAGTGGACACTGAAGCTTTCTTT. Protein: CARSLDRGRVDTEAFF.

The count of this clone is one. CDR3: CASSLQGLVLNTDTQYF. The CDR3 nucleotides read TGTGCCAGCAGTTTGCAAGGACTAGTCCTTAACACAGATACGCAGTATTTT. The chain joins TRBV7-2 to TRBJ2-3, with TRBD2 matching over 7 bases. Germline trimming cut 6 bases from V and 2 bases from J; bases unmatched to any gene: 14. Germline CDR1 SGHTA, CDR2 FQGNSA. The CDR3 sequence is 17 residues long.

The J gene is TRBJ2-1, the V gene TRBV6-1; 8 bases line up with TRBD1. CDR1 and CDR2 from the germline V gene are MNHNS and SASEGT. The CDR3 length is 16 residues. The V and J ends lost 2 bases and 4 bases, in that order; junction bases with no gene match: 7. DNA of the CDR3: TGTGCCAGCAGTGAATTCTATCAGGGGGCATACAATGAGCAGTTCTTC. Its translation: CASSEFYQGAYNEQFF.

The CDR3 sequence is CASSLPRSYEQYF. CDR3 in DNA: TGTGCCAGCAGCCTACCCCGGAGCTACGAGCAGTACTTC. The gene calls are TRBV7-9 and TRBJ2-5; no definite D call. Gene TRBJ2-7 matches the end of the DNA better, so the J call may be wrong. Germline V CDR1 and CDR2: SEHNR, FQNEAQ (reference sequence). This CDR3 is 13 amino acids long.

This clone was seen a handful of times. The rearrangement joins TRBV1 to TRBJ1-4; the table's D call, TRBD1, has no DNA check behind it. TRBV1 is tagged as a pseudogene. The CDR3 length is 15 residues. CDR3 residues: CTSSRTGTPGEKLFF. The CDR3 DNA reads TGCACCAGCAGCCGTACCGGGACACCGGGGGAAAAACTGTTTTTT.

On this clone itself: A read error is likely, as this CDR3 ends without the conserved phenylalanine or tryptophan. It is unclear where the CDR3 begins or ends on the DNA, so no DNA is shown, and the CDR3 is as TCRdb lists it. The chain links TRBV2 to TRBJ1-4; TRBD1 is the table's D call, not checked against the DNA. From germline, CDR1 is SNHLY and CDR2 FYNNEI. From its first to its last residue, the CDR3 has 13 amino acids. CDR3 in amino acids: CASSELYAGQGQL.

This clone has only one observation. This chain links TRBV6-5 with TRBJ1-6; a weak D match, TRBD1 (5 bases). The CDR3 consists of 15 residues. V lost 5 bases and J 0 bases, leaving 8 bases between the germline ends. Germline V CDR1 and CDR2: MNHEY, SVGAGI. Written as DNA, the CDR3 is TGTGCCAGCAGTATGGGACTCTCCTATAATTCACCCCTCCACTTT. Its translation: CASSMGLSYNSPLHF.

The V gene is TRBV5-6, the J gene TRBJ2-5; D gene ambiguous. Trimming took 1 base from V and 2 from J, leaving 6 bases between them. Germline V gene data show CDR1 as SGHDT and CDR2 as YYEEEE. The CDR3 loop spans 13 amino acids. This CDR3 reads CASSLRRQETQYF. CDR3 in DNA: TGTGCCAGCAGCTTGCGCAGGCAAGAGACCCAGTACTTC.

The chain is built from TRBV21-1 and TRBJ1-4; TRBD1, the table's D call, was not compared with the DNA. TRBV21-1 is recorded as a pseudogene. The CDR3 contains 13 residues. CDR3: CASSKTDNEKLFF. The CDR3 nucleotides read TGTGCCAGCAGCAAAACAGACAATGAAAAACTGTTTTTT.

CDR3 in DNA: TGTGCCAGCAGCTCGGGGGACAGTGGGAATTGGGATACGCAGTATTTT. Translation gives CASSSGDSGNWDTQYF. The chain has TRBV5-4 and TRBJ2-3, with D possibly TRBD1 on 7 matching bases. The germline V gene encodes CDR1 SGHNT and CDR2 YYREEE (reference sequence). The CDR3 is 16 amino acids. V lost 3 bases, J lost 6 bases, and 20 bases lay in between.